The TCR beta chain described here comes from a study of shared clonotypes between healthy human individuals. Original handling: From ImmunoSEQ came sequences covering only the junction and carrying no quality scores, so filtering differed. TCRdb's copy holds only in-frame clones and misses some; the assay was immunoSEQ multiplex PCR. V and J calls and clone size are copied from that table; D and trimming were computed from the DNA. The sample lists over a million clones; over 95% were seen once. All donors qualified as healthy HIV-negative adults and had experienced no recent acute infections or vaccinations. This clonotype was sampled from a man aged 25-45 years in good health. Sequenced input: naive CD4+ T cells sorted from blood. Subset denoted: CD45RA+ positively selected.

CDR3 nucleotides: TGTGCCAGCAGTCCCGGGACAGGGACCGCTAACTATGGCTACACCTTC. Protein: CASSPGTGTANYGYTF. The genes are TRBV4-2 and TRBJ1-2; 9 bases agree with TRBD1. Germline V gene sequence: CDR1 LGHNA, CDR2 YNFKEQ. The CDR3 length is 16 residues. V lost 6 bases and J lost 0; bases outside the gene matches: 8.